The T cell receptor (beta chain) under discussion was sequenced for a study of T cell responses to AZD1222 COVID-19 vaccine. Germline values: CDR1 SGHRS, CDR2 YFSETQ. This CDR3 comprises 12 residues. Trimming cost V 5 bases and J 3 bases, with 8 bases left between them. Sequencing used immunoSEQ multiplex PCR; TCRdb keeps in-frame clones, though not all of them. The sample lists around 120,000 clones, more than 90% occurring once. Material: peripheral blood, obtained on day 0 of AZD1222 vaccination. The V gene is TRBV5-1, the J gene TRBJ1-1; D remains unclear. This TCR was recovered from an adult in good health. This CDR3 is CASSHGDTEAFF. The CDR3 DNA is TGCGCCAGCAGTCACGGGGACACTGAAGCTTTCTTT.